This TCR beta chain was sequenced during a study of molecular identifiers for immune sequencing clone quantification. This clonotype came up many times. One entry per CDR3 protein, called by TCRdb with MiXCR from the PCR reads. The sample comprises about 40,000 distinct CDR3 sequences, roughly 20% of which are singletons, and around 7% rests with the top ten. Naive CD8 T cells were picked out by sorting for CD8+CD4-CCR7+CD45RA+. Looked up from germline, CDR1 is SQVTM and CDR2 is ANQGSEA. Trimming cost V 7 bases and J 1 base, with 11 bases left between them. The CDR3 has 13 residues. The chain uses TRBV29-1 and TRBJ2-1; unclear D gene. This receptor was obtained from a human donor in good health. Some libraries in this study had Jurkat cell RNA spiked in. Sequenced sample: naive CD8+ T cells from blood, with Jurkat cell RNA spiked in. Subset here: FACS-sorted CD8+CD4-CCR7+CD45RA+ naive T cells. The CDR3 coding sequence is TGCAGCGCCTTACAGTCTTCCTACAATGAGCAGTTCTTC. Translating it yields CSALQSSYNEQFF.